This T cell receptor (beta chain) was sequenced in a study of CD8+ T cells in alopecia areata. This clone was seen just once. In each case, RNA was isolated and then reverse transcribed into cDNA as the sequencing template. Method: immunoSEQ multiplex PCR; TCRdb's copy keeps in-frame clones and lacks some. Among under 300,000 clones, approximately 61% were seen once, and the ten largest hold 1% to 1.5%. Germline-derived CDR1 and CDR2 are SGHRS and YFSETQ. This CDR3 is 14 amino acids long. V lost 1 base and J lost 1, with 8 bases in between. Sequencing was performed on CD4+ T cells sorted from blood, taken at week 0. The gene calls are TRBV5-1 and TRBJ1-1; D perhaps matches TRBD1 (6 bases). The receptor was derived from a human donor with alopecia areata. Written as DNA, the CDR3 is TGCGCCAGCAGCTTGAAACAGGGGAACACTGAAGCTTTCTTT. It is translated as CASSLKQGNTEAFF.